The 15 T cell receptor beta chains listed next were all sequenced from one sample in a study of metastatic and nonmetastatic thyroid tumors. TCRdb re-analyzed the PCR reads using MiXCR. The sample has some 18,000 clones, around two fifths seen once. Ahead of thyroid surgery, no patient had received treatment of any kind. Sequenced: tumor tissue. The receptors come from a female donor with papillary thyroid cancer or a benign thyroid nodule (not recorded which). Some clones in this sample may be carry-over from other donors' samples.

This clone was recorded a few times. The V gene is TRBV6-1, the J gene TRBJ2-7; D is ambiguous. Germline assignment: CDR1 MNHNS and CDR2 SASEGT. The germline V and J ends were trimmed by 10 bases and 0 bases, with 10 bases remaining between them. This CDR3 is built from 12 residues. This CDR3 reads CATGFPSYEQYF. CDR3 sequence (DNA): TGTGCCACTGGGTTCCCCTCCTACGAGCAGTACTTC.

This clone showed up just once. V gene TRBV11-3 combines with J gene TRBJ2-3, with D perhaps TRBD1 or TRBD2 (5 bases each). CDR1 and CDR2 from the germline V gene are SGHNT and YENEEA. The CDR3 totals 13 residues. Trimming removed 2 bases from V and 4 bases from J, with 7 bases in between. In DNA form, the CDR3 reads TGTGCCAGCAGCTTAAGAGGGGCAGATACGCAGTATTTT. It encodes CASSLRGADTQYF.

The chain has TRBV5-1 and TRBJ2-2; TRBD1 agrees at 11 bases. V was clipped by 2 bases and J by 3 bases; unmatched bases: 12. Germline CDR1 and CDR2: SGHRS and YFSETQ. CDR3 length: 19 residues. CDR3 DNA sequence: TGCGCCAGCAGCTTAAGCCCCGACGGACAGGGGGCCTACACCGGGGAGCTGTTTTTT. It is translated as CASSLSPDGQGAYTGELFF.

Concerning this clone: The CDR3 does not close with the conserved phenylalanine or tryptophan, likely indicating a read error. J is TRBJ2-7 and V is TRBV11-2; the D gene could be TRBD1 or TRBD2 (6 bases each). This CDR3 comprises 15 residues. Looked up from germline, CDR1 is SGHAT and CDR2 is FQNNGV. V lost 3 bases, J lost 3 bases, and 15 bases lay in between. The CDR3: CASSLGQAGIYEQYL. The CDR3, as DNA: TGTGCCAGCAGCTTGGGACAAGCGGGTATCTACGAGCAGTACCTC.

This chain links TRBV5-1 with TRBJ2-3; 11 bases fit TRBD2. Germline V gene data show CDR1 as SGHRS and CDR2 as YFSETQ. The CDR3 totals 16 residues. Trimming cost V 3 bases and J 1 base; bases outside gene matches: 4. This CDR3 reads CASSSLAGGGTDTQYF. The DNA of the CDR3 is TGCGCCAGCAGCTCTCTAGCGGGGGGAGGCACAGATACGCAGTATTTT.

The chain is built from TRBV24-1 and TRBJ2-1; either TRBD1 or TRBD2 may supply D (5 bases each). In germline, CDR1 is KGHDR, CDR2 SFDVKD. The CDR3 is made up of 15 amino acids. Trimming took off 4 bases at V and 5 bases at J, with 14 bases between the two ends. The CDR3 spells CATSDLSGANNEQFF. In DNA form, the CDR3 reads TGTGCCACCAGTGACTTGTCCGGGGCCAACAATGAGCAGTTCTTC.

The V call is TRBV4-3, the J call TRBJ1-5; no firm D call. The V and J ends lost 2 bases and 5 bases respectively, with 13 bases between them. The germline V gene has CDR1 LGHNA and CDR2 YSLEER. The CDR3 runs to 15 residues. The CDR3 bases are TGCGCCAGCAGCCAAAGTTACGGTGGCGATCAGCCCCAGCATTTT. Its protein product is CASSQSYGGDQPQHF.

This clone came up a few times. The gene calls are TRBV12-3 or TRBV12-4 and TRBJ1-3; D is unclear. The germline V and J ends were trimmed by 5 bases and 10 bases, with 18 bases remaining between them. The CDR3 spans 14 residues. CDR3: CASSPEDEERTIYF. CDR3 bases: TGTGCCAGCAGTCCCGAGGACGAGGAGAGGACCATATATTTT.

The chain is built from TRBV19 and TRBJ2-6, with D maybe TRBD2 (6 bases). Germline loops: CDR1 LNHDA, CDR2 SQIVND (reference sequence). The CDR3 sequence is 18 residues long. Trimming removed 7 bases at V and 3 bases at J, with 22 bases between. The CDR3 DNA reads TGTGCCAGTAAATATCTGGGGACTGTGAACTTTGGGGCCAACGTCCTGACTTTC. Translation: CASKYLGTVNFGANVLTF.

This clone was detected only a few times. This chain joins TRBV6-5 and TRBJ1-2; tentative D call: TRBD1 (6 bases). CDR3 size: 16 residues. Trimming took off 0 bases at V and 3 bases at J, with 14 bases between the two ends. Germline V gene data show CDR1 as MNHEY and CDR2 as SVGAGI. Here the CDR3 DNA reads TGTGCCAGCAGTTACTCCGACGCCCCAGGGGACTATGGCTACACCTTC. It encodes CASSYSDAPGDYGYTF.

This clone has just a few counts. The chain links TRBV6-2 or TRBV6-3 to TRBJ1-2, with D possibly being TRBD1 (6 bases). The CDR3 extends over 14 amino acids. Germline V lookup: CDR1 MNHEY, CDR2 SVGEGT. Trimming shortened V by 7 bases and J by 6 bases, and 18 bases separated the two germline ends. Here the CDR3 DNA reads TGTGCCAGCACGCGGGACACCGGGCGTCATGGCTACACCTTC. It translates to CASTRDTGRHGYTF.

The table lists this clone with a few counts. The chain combines TRBV6-1 with TRBJ1-2, with a tentative D call TRBD1 (5 bases). The V gene's germline CDR1 is MNHNS and CDR2 SASEGT. The CDR3 has 12 residues. Between the trimmed V and J ends, which lost 3 bases and 8 bases, there was a span of 10 bases. The CDR3, as DNA: TGTGCCAGCAGTGATCTCCGGGGGGGCTACACCTTC. Protein product: CASSDLRGGYTF.

J is TRBJ2-7 and V is TRBV20-1; TRBD2 might be the D (5 bases). CDR1 and CDR2 from the germline V gene are DFQATT and SNEGSKA (reference sequence). This CDR3 has 13 amino acids. Trimming stripped 1 base from V and 5 bases from J, with 12 bases between. DNA of the CDR3: TGCAGTGCTAGAGTTGGAGGTGGGGACGAGCAGTACTTC. This gives the protein CSARVGGGDEQYF.

V is TRBV12-3 or TRBV12-4 and J is TRBJ1-4; no clear D. This CDR3 comprises 12 residues. V dropped 1 base and J dropped 5 bases, with 2 bases sitting between them. Here the CDR3 DNA reads TGTGCCAGCAGTTTAGTAAATGAAAAACTGTTTTTT. It translates to CASSLVNEKLFF.

This clone has a handful of counts. The chain is built from TRBV6-1 and TRBJ1-1; no clear D gene. V was clipped by 5 bases and J by 7 bases, with 11 bases between them. Germline V lookup: CDR1 MNHNS, CDR2 SASEGT. The CDR3 spans 12 residues. Written as DNA, the CDR3 is TGTGCCAGCAGTAACGCAGGCTTTGAAGCTTTCTTT. Protein sequence: CASSNAGFEAFF.